This T cell receptor (beta chain) is drawn from a study of blood T cell repertoires in COVID-19. Study background: The United States, Italy and Spain provided the acute and convalescent COVID-19 samples. PBMCs, B-cell-depleted T cells, or T cells were the source of the cDNA or gDNA that made up the material.

Trimming removed 5 bases at V and 7 bases at J, with 18 bases between. Germline CDR1 is LGHDT and CDR2 is YNNKEL (reference sequence). The CDR3 runs 15 residues. Profiling relied on immunoSEQ multiplex PCR, and the TCRdb table lists in-frame clones only, not all of them. The table includes about 160,000 clones, 87% detected once. This receptor was obtained from a woman aged 60-75 years who had recovered from COVID-19. The sample was peripheral blood. The J gene is TRBJ1-3, the V gene TRBV3-1 (or the pseudogene TRBV3-2); D gene unclear. This CDR3 reads CASSSREQRSNTIYF. CDR3 bases: TGTGCCAGCAGCTCCCGGGAGCAAAGAAGTAACACCATATATTTT.